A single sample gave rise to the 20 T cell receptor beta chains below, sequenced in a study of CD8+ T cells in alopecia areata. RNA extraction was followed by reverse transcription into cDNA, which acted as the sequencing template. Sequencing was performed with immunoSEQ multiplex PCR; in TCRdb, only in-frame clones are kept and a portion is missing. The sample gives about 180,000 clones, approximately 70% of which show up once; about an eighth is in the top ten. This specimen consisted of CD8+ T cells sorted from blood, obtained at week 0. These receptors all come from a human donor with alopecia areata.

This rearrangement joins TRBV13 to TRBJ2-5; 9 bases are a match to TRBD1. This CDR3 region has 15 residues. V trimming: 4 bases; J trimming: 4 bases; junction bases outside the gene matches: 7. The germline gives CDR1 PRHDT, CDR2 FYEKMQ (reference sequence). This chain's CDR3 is CASSWGQGGSETQYF. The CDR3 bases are TGTGCCAGCAGCTGGGGACAGGGAGGGTCAGAGACCCAGTACTTC.

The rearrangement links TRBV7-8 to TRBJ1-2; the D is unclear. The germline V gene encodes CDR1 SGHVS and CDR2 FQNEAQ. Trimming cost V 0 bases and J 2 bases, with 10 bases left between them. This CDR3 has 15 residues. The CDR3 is CASSLAQIGNYGYTF. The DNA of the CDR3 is TGTGCCAGCAGCTTAGCGCAGATAGGAAACTATGGCTACACCTTC.

CDR3: CASSATYEQYF. In DNA form, the CDR3 reads TGTGCCAGCAGCGCGACCTACGAGCAGTACTTC. The rearrangement joins TRBV11-2 to TRBJ2-7; D gene uncertain. The germline V and J ends were trimmed by 5 bases and 2 bases, with 4 bases remaining between them. Germline CDR1 SGHAT, CDR2 FQNNGV. There are 11 residues in the CDR3.

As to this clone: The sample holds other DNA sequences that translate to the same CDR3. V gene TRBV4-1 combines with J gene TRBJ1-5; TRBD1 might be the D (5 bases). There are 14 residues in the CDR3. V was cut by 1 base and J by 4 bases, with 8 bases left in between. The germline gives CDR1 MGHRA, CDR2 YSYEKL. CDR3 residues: CASSQVTDNQPQHF. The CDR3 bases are TGCGCCAGCAGCCAAGTGACAGATAATCAGCCCCAGCATTTT.

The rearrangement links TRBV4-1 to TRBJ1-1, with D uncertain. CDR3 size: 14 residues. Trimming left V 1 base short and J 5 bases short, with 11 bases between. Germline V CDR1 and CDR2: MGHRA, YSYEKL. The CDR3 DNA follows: TGCGCCAGCAGCCAAGTAATGCCATATACTGAAGCTTTCTTT. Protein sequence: CASSQVMPYTEAFF.

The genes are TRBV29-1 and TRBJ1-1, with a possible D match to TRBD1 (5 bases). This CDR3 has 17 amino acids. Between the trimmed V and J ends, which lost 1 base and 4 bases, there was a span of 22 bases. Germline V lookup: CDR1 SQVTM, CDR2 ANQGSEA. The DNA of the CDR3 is TGCAGCGTTGAAGGTATGGGAACAGGCCACTCGGGCACTGAAGCTTTCTTT. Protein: CSVEGMGTGHSGTEAFF.

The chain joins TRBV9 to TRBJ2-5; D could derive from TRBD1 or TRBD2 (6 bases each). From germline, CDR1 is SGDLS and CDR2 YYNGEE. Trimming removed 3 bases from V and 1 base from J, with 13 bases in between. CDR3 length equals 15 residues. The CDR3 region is CASSAMRGAQETQYF. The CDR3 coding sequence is TGTGCCAGCAGCGCGATGAGGGGGGCCCAAGAGACCCAGTACTTC.

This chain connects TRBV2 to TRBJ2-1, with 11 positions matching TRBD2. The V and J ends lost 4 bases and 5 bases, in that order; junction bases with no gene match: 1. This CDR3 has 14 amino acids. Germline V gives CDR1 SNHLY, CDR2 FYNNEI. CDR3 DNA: TGTGCCAGCAGTGTAGCGGGGGGGGACAATGAGCAGTTCTTC. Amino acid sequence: CASSVAGGDNEQFF.

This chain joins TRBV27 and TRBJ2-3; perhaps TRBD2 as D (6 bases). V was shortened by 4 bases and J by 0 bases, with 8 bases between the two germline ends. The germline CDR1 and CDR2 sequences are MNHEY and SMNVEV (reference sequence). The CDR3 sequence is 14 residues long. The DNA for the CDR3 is TGTGCCAGCAGTTGGGGGGAAAGCACAGATACGCAGTATTTT. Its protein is CASSWGESTDTQYF.

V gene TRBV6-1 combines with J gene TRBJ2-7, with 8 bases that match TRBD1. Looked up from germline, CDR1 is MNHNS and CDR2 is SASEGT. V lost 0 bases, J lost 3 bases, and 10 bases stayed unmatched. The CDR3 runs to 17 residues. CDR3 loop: CASSEAVRRQGIYEQYF. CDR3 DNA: TGTGCCAGCAGTGAAGCAGTTCGGAGACAGGGGATCTACGAGCAGTACTTC.

The CDR3 sequence: CASGPGAYTEAFF. The CDR3 coding sequence is TGTGCCAGCGGACCCGGGGCCTACACTGAAGCTTTCTTT. The chain uses TRBV6-5 and TRBJ1-1; tentative D call: TRBD1 (5 bases). CDR1 and CDR2 (germline): MNHEY, SVGAGI. The CDR3 is 13 residues long. V lost 8 bases and J lost 3, with 13 bases in between.

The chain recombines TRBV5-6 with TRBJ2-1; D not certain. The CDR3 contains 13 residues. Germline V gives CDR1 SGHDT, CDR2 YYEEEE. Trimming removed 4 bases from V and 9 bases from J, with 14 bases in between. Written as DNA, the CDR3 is TGTGCCAGCAGCCACCCGGGCGACGGTGAGCAGTTCTTC. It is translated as CASSHPGDGEQFF. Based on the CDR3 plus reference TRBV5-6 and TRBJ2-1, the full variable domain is DAGVTQSPTHLIKTRGQQVTLRCSPKSGHDTVSWYQQALGQGPQFIFQYYEEEERQRGNFPDRFSGHQFPNYSSELNVNALLLGDSALYLCASSHPGDGEQFFGPGTRLTVL.

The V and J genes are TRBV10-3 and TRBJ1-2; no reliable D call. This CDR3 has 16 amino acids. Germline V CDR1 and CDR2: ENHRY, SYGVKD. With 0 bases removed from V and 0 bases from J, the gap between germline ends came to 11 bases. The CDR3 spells CAISESMGNPNYGYTF. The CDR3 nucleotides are TGTGCCATCAGTGAGTCTATGGGGAATCCTAACTATGGCTACACCTTC.

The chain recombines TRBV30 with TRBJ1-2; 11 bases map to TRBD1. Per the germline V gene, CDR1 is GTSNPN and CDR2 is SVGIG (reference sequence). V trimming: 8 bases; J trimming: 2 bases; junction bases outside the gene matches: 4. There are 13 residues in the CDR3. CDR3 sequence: CARTGGDNYGYTF. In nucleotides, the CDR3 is TGTGCCAGGACAGGGGGCGACAACTATGGCTACACCTTC.

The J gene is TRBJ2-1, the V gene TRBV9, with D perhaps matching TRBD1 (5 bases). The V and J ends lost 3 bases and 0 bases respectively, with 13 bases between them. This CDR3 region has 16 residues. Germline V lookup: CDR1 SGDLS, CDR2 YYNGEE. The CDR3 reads CASSDQGTVSYNEQFF. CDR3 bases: TGTGCCAGCAGCGACCAGGGAACTGTCTCCTACAATGAGCAGTTCTTC. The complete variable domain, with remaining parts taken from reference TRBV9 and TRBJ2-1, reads DSGVTQTPKHLITATGQRVTLRCSPRSGDLSVYWYQQSLDQGLQFLIQYYNGEERAKGNILERFSAQQFPDLHSELNLSSLELGDSALYFCASSDQGTVSYNEQFFGPGTRLTVL.

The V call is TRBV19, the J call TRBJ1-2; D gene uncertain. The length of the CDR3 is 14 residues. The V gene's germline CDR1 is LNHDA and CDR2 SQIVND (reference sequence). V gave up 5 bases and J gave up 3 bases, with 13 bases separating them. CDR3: CASSPGGRDYGYTF. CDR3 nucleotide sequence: TGTGCCAGTAGTCCGGGCGGTAGGGACTATGGCTACACCTTC.

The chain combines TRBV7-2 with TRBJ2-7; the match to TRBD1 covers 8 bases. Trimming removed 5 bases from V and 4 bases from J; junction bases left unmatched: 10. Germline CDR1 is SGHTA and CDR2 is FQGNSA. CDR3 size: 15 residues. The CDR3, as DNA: TGTGCCAGCAGCATACAGGGGGAATGGTTATACGAGCAGTACTTC. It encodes CASSIQGEWLYEQYF.

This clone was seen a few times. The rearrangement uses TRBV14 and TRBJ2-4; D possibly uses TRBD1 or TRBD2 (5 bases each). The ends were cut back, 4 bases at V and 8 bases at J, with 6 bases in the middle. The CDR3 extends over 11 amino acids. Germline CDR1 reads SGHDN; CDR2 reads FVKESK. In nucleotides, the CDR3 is TGTGCCAGCAGCCTGGGGGACATTCAGTACTTC. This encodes CASSLGDIQYF.

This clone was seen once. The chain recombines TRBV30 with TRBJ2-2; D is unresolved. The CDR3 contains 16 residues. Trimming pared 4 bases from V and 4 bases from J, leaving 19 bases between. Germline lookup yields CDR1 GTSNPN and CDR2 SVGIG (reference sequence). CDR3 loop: CAWKKLDPDSTGELFF. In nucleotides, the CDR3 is TGTGCCTGGAAGAAACTTGACCCCGACTCCACCGGGGAGCTGTTTTTT.

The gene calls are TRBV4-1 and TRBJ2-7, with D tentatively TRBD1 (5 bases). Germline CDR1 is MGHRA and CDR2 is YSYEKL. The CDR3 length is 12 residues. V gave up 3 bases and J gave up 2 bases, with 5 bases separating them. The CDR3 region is CASSQTAYEQYF. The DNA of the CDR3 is TGCGCCAGCAGCCAGACAGCCTACGAGCAGTACTTC.